The next 15 T cell receptor beta chains were all read from a single sample in a study of PD-L1 blockade in urothelial cancer. Repertoires were generated with immunoSEQ multiplex PCR, while TCRdb's copy carries only in-frame clones and drops some. This sample has over 100,000 clones, with about 88% found just once. Sample time point: pretreatment peripheral blood. Specimen: PBMCs, collected around atezolizumab (anti-PD-L1) treatment. The receptors were sampled from a man aged 50-59 years with urothelial cancer.

The gene calls are TRBV19 and TRBJ2-7; tentative D call: TRBD1 (6 bases). This CDR3 spans 13 amino acids. Per germline, CDR1 LNHDA and CDR2 SQIVND (reference sequence). V lost 4 bases, J lost 0 bases, and 7 bases lay in between. The CDR3 DNA is TGTGCCAGTAGTACACAGGGCTCCTACGAGCAGTACTTC. Protein sequence: CASSTQGSYEQYF. Complete variable domain (other parts from reference TRBV19 and TRBJ2-7): DGGITQSPKYLFRKEGQNVTLSCEQNLNHDAMYWYRQDPGQGLRLIYYSQIVNDFQKGDIAEGYSVSREKKESFPLTVTSAQKNPTAFYLCASSTQGSYEQYFGPGTRLTVT.

Only a few counts were recorded for this clone. V is TRBV10-3 and J is TRBJ2-7; maybe TRBD2 (6 bases). The V end was cut by 11 bases, the J end by 5 bases, with 13 bases between. In germline, CDR1 is ENHRY, CDR2 SYGVKD. The CDR3 covers 11 residues. The CDR3 is CAASAGNEQYF. DNA of the CDR3: TGTGCCGCAAGCGCGGGGAACGAGCAGTACTTC.

The chain combines TRBV28 with TRBJ2-3, with D tentatively TRBD1 (6 bases). Trimming stripped 4 bases from V and 2 bases from J, with 13 bases between. The CDR3 sequence is 15 residues long. Germline V gene sequence: CDR1 MDHEN, CDR2 SYDVKM. This CDR3 reads CASSSPGELTDTQYF. The CDR3 region has the DNA TGTGCCAGCAGTTCCCCAGGGGAGCTCACAGATACGCAGTATTTT.

The V and J genes are TRBV5-8 and TRBJ1-1; tentative D call: TRBD1 (6 bases). The CDR3 loop spans 14 amino acids. V was clipped by 1 base and J by 6 bases, with 13 bases between them. CDR1 and CDR2 from the germline V gene are SGHTS and YDEGEE. The DNA for the CDR3 is TGTGCCAGCAGCTTGAGGGGGACCAGCGCTGAAGCTTTCTTT. Its protein is CASSLRGTSAEAFF.

The chain uses TRBV6-1 and TRBJ1-4, with 11 nucleotides matching TRBD1. Germline V gene data show CDR1 as MNHNS and CDR2 as SASEGT. This CDR3 region has 15 residues. The ends lost 7 bases at V and 5 bases at J; junction bases unmatched: 6. The CDR3 coding sequence is TGTGCCAGCACCACGGACAGGGGGCGAAATGAAAAACTGTTTTTT. Its protein product is CASTTDRGRNEKLFF.

This clone was seen only a few times. CDR3 in amino acids: CASGRDQPQHF. The CDR3 DNA reads as TGTGCCAGCGGCCGGGATCAGCCCCAGCATTTT. The chain carries TRBV6-6 and TRBJ1-5, with D hard to call. Trimming took 8 bases from V and 5 from J, leaving 7 bases between them. The CDR3 spans 11 residues. Germline CDR1 MNHNY, CDR2 SVGAGI (reference sequence).

The genes are TRBV7-3 and TRBJ2-5; 11 nucleotides agree with TRBD2. With 0 bases clipped from V and 9 bases from J, the junction kept 9 bases outside the gene matches. Per the germline V gene, CDR1 is SGHTA and CDR2 is FQGTGA. This CDR3 spans 16 amino acids. CDR3 in amino acids: CASSLTGLAGRGPQYF. The CDR3 coding sequence is TGTGCCAGCAGCTTAACCGGACTAGCGGGTCGGGGGCCCCAGTACTTC.

J is TRBJ2-7 and V is TRBV5-1; D may be TRBD1 (5 bases). Trimming took off 2 bases at V and 5 bases at J, with 8 bases between the two ends. Looked up from germline, CDR1 is SGHRS and CDR2 is YFSETQ. The CDR3 is 12 residues long. CDR3 sequence: CASSLPGNEQYF. The CDR3 DNA reads TGCGCCAGCAGCTTACCAGGGAACGAGCAGTACTTC.

The J gene is TRBJ2-2, the V gene TRBV2; a possible D gene is TRBD2 (5 bases). This CDR3 region has 14 residues. The V gene lost 7 bases and the J gene lost 1 base, with 10 bases spanning the gap. Germline loops: CDR1 SNHLY, CDR2 FYNNEI. CDR3 sequence (DNA): TGTGCCAGCAAGCGGTCAGAGAACACCGGGGAGCTGTTTTTT. Its protein is CASKRSENTGELFF.

This chain links TRBV28 with TRBJ1-4; a weak D match, TRBD1 (6 bases). Trimming pared 6 bases from V and 8 bases from J, leaving 25 bases between. The CDR3 totals 17 residues. CDR1 MDHEN and CDR2 SYDVKM come from the germline V gene. The CDR3 loop is CASSPSGGGARNEKLFF. CDR3 DNA: TGTGCCAGCAGCCCATCCGGGGGGGGCGCGAGAAACGAAAAACTGTTTTTT.

The CDR3: CASSLAYGTVDPVRIYTF. The DNA of the CDR3 is TGTGCCAGCAGCTTAGCTTACGGGACAGTCGATCCGGTTCGCATCTACACCTTC. The rearrangement links TRBV7-9 to TRBJ1-2; 7 nucleotides line up with TRBD1. V shed 0 bases and J 10 bases; nucleotides not matched to a gene: 20. CDR1 SEHNR and CDR2 FQNEAQ come from the germline V gene (reference sequence). The CDR3 consists of 18 residues.

This clone was seen once. The chain has TRBV18 and TRBJ1-4; 8 nucleotides agree with TRBD1. The CDR3 covers 14 residues. CDR1 is KGHSH and CDR2 is LQKENI in the germline V gene. V shed 3 bases and J 7 bases; nucleotides not matched to a gene: 4. Written as DNA, the CDR3 is TGTGCCAGCTCACCCGGACAGGGCGGTGAAAAACTGTTTTTT. Its protein product is CASSPGQGGEKLFF.

This chain connects TRBV11-3 to TRBJ2-2, with D possibly TRBD1 on 6 matching bases. The CDR3 is 20 residues long. V gave up 5 bases and J gave up 1 base, with 26 bases separating them. Germline-derived CDR1 and CDR2 are SGHNT and YENEEA. CDR3 region: CASSPGKGHYSLMNTGELFF. The CDR3 coding sequence is TGTGCCAGCAGCCCAGGGAAGGGACACTACAGTTTGATGAACACCGGGGAGCTGTTTTTT.

The gene calls are TRBV18 and TRBJ1-1; D not resolved. Germline V gene data show CDR1 as KGHSH and CDR2 as LQKENI. The CDR3 has 14 residues. Trimming took 6 bases from V and 4 from J, leaving 15 bases between them. CDR3 nucleotides: TGTGCCAGCTCCCCCGGGGTCGCGCTCACTGAAGCTTTCTTT. This translates into CASSPGVALTEAFF.

This clone was counted only a few times. The chain employs TRBV30 and TRBJ1-6; D perhaps matches TRBD1 (6 bases). This CDR3 is 13 amino acids long. Germline CDR1 GTSNPN, CDR2 SVGIG (reference sequence). V dropped 3 bases and J dropped 6 bases, with 9 bases sitting between them. The CDR3 loop is CAWSVDSNSPLHF. CDR3 in DNA: TGTGCCTGGAGCGTGGACAGTAATTCACCCCTCCACTTT.